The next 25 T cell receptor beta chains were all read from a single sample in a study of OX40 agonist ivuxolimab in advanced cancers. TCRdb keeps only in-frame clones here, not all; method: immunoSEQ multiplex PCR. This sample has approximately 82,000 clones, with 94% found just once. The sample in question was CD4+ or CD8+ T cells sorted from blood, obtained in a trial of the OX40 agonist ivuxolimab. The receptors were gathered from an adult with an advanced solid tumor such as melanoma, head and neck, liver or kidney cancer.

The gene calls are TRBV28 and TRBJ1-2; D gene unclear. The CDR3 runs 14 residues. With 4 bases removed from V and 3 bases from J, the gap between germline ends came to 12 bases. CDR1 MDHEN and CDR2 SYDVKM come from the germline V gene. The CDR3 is CASSYLTDYYGYTF. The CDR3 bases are TGTGCCAGCAGTTACCTAACAGACTACTATGGCTACACCTTC.

The CDR3 DNA reads as TGCGCCAGCAGCTCGCCCCGACCGGACAGGGGCTACGAGCAGTACTTC. It translates to CASSSPRPDRGYEQYF. The genes are TRBV5-1 and TRBJ2-7, with 9 positions matching TRBD1. The CDR3 spans 16 residues. J lost 3 bases, V lost 3 bases, and 10 bases had no gene match. Germline CDR1 SGHRS, CDR2 YFSETQ.

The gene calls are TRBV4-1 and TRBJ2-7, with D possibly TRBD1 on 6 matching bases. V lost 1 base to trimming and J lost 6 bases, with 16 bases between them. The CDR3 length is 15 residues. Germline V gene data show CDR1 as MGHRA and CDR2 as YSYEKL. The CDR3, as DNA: TGCGCCAGCAGCCAAGGGCCCGCAGGGGCGGGCGAGCAGTACTTC. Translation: CASSQGPAGAGEQYF.

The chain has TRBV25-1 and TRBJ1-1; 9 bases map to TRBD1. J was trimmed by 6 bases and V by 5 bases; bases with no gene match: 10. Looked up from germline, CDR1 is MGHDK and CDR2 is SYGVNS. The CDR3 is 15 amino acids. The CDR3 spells CASSLGLGQGAEAFF. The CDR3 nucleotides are TGTGCCAGCAGTCTAGGGTTGGGACAGGGTGCTGAAGCTTTCTTT.

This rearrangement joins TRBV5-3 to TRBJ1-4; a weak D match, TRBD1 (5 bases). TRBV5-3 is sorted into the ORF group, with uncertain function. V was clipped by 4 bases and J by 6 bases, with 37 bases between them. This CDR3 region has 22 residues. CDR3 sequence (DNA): TGTGCCAGAAGCCCAGCTTTTAAGGAGCGACGGGACCATTGGCGGCTGGATGAAAAACTGTTTTTT. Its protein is CARSPAFKERRDHWRLDEKLFF.

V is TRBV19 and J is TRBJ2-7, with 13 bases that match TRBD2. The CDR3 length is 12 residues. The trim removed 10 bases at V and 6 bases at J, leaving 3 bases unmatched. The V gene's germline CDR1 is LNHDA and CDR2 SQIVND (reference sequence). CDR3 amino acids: CATTSGRAEQYF. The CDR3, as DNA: TGTGCCACTACTAGCGGGAGGGCCGAGCAGTACTTC.

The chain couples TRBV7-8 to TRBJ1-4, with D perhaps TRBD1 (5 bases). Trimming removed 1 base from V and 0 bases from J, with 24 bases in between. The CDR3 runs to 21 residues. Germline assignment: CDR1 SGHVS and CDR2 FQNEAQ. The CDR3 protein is CASSLGYLGPSITATNEKLFF. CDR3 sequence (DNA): TGTGCCAGCAGCTTAGGCTACCTGGGACCGAGCATCACCGCAACTAATGAAAAACTGTTTTTT.

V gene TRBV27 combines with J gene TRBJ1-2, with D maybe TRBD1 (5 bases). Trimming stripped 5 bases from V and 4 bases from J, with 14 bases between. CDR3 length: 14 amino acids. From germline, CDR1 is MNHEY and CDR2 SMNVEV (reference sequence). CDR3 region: CASSGAGRFYGYTF. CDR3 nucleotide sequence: TGTGCCAGCAGTGGGGCCGGCCGTTTCTATGGCTACACCTTC.

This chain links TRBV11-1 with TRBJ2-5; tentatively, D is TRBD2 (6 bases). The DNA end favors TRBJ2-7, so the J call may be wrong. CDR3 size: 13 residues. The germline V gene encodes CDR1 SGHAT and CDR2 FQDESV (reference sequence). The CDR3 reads CASSRAGTYEQYF. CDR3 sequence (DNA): TGTGCCAGCAGCCGAGCGGGTACCTACGAGCAGTACTTC.

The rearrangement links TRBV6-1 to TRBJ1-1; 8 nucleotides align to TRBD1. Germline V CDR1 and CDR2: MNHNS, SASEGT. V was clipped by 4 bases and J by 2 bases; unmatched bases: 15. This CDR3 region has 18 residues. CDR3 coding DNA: TGTGCCAGCAGTGCTTATGGACAGGGCCTAAGCTTAAACACTGAAGCTTTCTTT. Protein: CASSAYGQGLSLNTEAFF.

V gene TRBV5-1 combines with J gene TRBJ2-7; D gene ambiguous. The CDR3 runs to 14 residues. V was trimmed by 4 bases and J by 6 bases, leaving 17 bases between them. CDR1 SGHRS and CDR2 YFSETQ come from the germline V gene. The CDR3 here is CASSPSLSYVEQYF. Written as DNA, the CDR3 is TGCGCCAGCAGCCCCTCCTTGTCCTACGTCGAGCAGTACTTC.

CDR3 in DNA: TGCAGCGTTGTGGAAGCTTATGATGAAAAACTGTTTTTT. Translation: CSVVEAYDEKLFF. The chain combines TRBV29-1 with TRBJ1-4; D unclear. There are 13 residues in the CDR3. CDR1 SQVTM and CDR2 ANQGSEA come from the germline V gene. The germline V and J ends were trimmed by 4 bases and 6 bases, with 12 bases remaining between them.

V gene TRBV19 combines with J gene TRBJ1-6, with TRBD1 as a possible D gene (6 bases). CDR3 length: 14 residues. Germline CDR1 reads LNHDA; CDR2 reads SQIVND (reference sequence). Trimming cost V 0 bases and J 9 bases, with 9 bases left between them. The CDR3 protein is CASSIEQGSSPLHF. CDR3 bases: TGTGCCAGTAGTATAGAACAGGGTTCTTCACCCCTCCACTTT. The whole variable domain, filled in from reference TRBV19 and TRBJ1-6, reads DGGITQSPKYLFRKEGQNVTLSCEQNLNHDAMYWYRQDPGQGLRLIYYSQIVNDFQKGDIAEGYSVSREKKESFPLTVTSAQKNPTAFYLCASSIEQGSSPLHFGNGTRLTVT.

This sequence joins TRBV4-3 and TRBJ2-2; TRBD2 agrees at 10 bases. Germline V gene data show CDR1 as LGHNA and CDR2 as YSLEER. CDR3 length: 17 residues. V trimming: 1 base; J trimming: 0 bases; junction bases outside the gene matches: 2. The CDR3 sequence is CASSQGSGGTNTGELFF. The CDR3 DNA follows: TGCGCCAGCAGCCAAGGTAGCGGGGGGACGAACACCGGGGAGCTGTTTTTT.

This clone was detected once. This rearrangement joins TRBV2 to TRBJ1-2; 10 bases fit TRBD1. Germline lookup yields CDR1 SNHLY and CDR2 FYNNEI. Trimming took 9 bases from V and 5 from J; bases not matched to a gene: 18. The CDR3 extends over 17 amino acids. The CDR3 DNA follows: TGTGCCAGAATTGACCCGGGACAGGGGAAAAACCTTTATGGCTACACCTTC. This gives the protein CARIDPGQGKNLYGYTF.

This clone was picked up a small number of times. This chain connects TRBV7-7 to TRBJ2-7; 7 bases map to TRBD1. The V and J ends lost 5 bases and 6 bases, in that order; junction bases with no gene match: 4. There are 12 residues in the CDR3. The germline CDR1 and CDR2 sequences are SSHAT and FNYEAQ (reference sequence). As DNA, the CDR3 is TGTGCCAGCAGCCCGACAGGGCTCGAGCAGTACTTC. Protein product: CASSPTGLEQYF.

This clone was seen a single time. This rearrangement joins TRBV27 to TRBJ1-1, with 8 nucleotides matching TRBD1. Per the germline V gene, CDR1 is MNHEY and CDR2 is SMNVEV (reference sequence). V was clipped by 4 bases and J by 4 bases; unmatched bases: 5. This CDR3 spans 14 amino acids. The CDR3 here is CASSSYRGGTEAFF. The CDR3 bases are TGTGCCAGCAGTTCTTACAGGGGGGGCACTGAAGCTTTCTTT.

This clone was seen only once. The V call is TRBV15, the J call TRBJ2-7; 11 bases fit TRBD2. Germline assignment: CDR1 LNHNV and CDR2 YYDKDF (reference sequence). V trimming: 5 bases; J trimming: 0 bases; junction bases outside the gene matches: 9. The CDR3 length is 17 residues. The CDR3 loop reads CATSPGRLAGGSYEQYF. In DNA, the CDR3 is TGTGCCACCAGCCCAGGGCGGCTAGCGGGGGGCTCCTACGAGCAGTACTTC.

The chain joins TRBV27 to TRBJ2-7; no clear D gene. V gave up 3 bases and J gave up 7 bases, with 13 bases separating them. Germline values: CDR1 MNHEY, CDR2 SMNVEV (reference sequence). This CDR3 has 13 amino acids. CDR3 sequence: CASSLSRQTEQYF. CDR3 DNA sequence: TGTGCCAGCAGTTTGAGTAGGCAGACTGAGCAGTACTTC.

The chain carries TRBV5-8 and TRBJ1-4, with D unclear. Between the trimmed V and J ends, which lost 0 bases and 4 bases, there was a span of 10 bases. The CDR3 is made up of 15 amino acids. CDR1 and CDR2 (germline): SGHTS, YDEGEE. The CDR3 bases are TGTGCCAGCAGCTTGGGAGGAGCCTATAATGAAAAACTGTTTTTT. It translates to CASSLGGAYNEKLFF.

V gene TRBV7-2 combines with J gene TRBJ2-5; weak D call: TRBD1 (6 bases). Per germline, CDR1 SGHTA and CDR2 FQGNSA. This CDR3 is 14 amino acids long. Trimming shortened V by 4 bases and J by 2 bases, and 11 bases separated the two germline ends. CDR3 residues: CASSSRTEQETQYF. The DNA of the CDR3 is TGTGCCAGCAGCTCTCGGACAGAACAAGAGACCCAGTACTTC.

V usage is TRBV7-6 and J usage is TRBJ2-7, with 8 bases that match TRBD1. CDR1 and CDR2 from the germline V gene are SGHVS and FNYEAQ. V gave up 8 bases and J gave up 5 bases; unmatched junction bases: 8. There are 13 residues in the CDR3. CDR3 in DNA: TGTGCCAGCGGCCTGACAGGGGCTGACGAGCAGTACTTC. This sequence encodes CASGLTGADEQYF. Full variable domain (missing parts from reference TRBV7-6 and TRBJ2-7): GAGVSQSPRYKVTKRGQDVALRCDPISGHVSLYWYRQALGQGPEFLTYFNYEAQQDKSGLPNDRFSAERPEGSISTLTIQRTEQRDSAMYRCASGLTGADEQYFGPGTRLTVT.

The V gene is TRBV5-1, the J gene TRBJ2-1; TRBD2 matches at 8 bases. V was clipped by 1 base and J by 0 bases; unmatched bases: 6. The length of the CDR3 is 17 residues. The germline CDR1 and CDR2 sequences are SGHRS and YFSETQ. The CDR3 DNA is TGCGCCAGCAGCTTGAGGGCTAGCGGGCCCTCCTACAATGAGCAGTTCTTC. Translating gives CASSLRASGPSYNEQFF.

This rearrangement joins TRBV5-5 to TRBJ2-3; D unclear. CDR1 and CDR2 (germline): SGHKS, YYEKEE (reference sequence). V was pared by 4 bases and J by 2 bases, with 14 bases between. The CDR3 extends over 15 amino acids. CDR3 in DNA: TGTGCCAGCAGCCTGAGAGGAGCCCTCACAGATACGCAGTATTTT. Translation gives CASSLRGALTDTQYF.

The CDR3 protein is CASSYEGRYNEQFF. CDR3 nucleotide sequence: TGTGCCAGCAGTTACGAGGGCCGGTACAATGAGCAGTTCTTC. The chain uses TRBV6-5 and TRBJ2-1; D is perhaps TRBD2 (5 bases). V lost 2 bases, J lost 4 bases, and 9 bases lay in between. Looked up from germline, CDR1 is MNHEY and CDR2 is SVGAGI. The CDR3 is made up of 14 amino acids.